Listed below are T cell receptor beta chains from one sample, sequenced in a study of siplizumab effects on memory and regulatory T cells. Data came from immunoSEQ multiplex PCR; TCRdb stores just in-frame clones and leaves some out. The data show about 50,000 clones, with about 90% seen just once and around 0.3% held by the top ten. The sequenced sample consisted of naive CD8+ T cells sorted from blood. These TCRs come from a human donor in good health. CDR3s include the opening cysteine and the closing phenylalanine or tryptophan. The D gene is left open where the match is weak. Expanded clones get a size class; other rows say once, few or many, or leave the size out.

abundance | j_gene | v_gene | d_gene | CDR3aa | CDR3nt
NA | TRBJ2-5 | TRBV7-9 | NA | CASSLALRGAGETQYF | TGTGCCAGCAGCTTAGCGCTTCGGGGGGCAGGAGAGACCCAGTACTTC
NA | TRBJ1-5 | TRBV6-6 | NA | CASSSGPQHF | TGTGCCAGCAGTTCCGGCCCCCAGCATTTT
NA | TRBJ2-7 | TRBV6-1 | NA | CASSESGFDPYEQYF | TGTGCCAGCAGTGAATCAGGCTTTGATCCCTACGAGCAGTACTTC
NA | TRBJ2-1 | TRBV9 | NA | CASSAPPQKHNEQFF | TGTGCCAGCAGCGCACCCCCACAAAAGCACAATGAGCAGTTCTTC
NA | TRBJ1-2 | TRBV6-1 | NA | CASSGRGAAYGYTF | TGTGCCAGCAGTGGTCGCGGCGCCGCCTATGGCTACACCTTC
NA | TRBJ2-5 | TRBV1 | NA | CTSSSKREGETQYF | TGCACCAGCAGCTCCAAGCGGGAGGGGGAGACCCAGTACTTC
NA | TRBJ1-1 | TRBV19 | NA | CASSISSIMNTEAFF | TGTGCCAGTAGTATAAGCTCGATTATGAACACTGAAGCTTTCTTT
NA | TRBJ2-7 | TRBV4-1 | NA | CASSQAGHEQYF | TGCGCCAGCAGCCAGGCAGGGCACGAGCAGTACTTC
NA | TRBJ1-4 | TRBV6-4 | NA | CASTEGGEKLFF | TGTGCCAGCACGGAGGGTGGAGAAAAACTGTTTTTT
once | TRBJ2-3 | TRBV11-2 | NA | CASSLGSWGGHADTQYF | TGTGCCAGCAGTCTTGGATCGTGGGGGGGCCACGCAGATACGCAGTATTTT
NA | TRBJ2-4 | TRBV7-9 | TRBD1 | CASSWDRGINIQYF | TGTGCCAGCAGCTGGGACAGGGGGATAAACATTCAGTACTTC
NA | TRBJ2-3 | TRBV6-1 | NA | CAYQGVSTDTQYF | TGTGCCTACCAAGGCGTTAGCACAGATACGCAGTATTTT
once | TRBJ2-5 | TRBV6-1 | NA | CASSEEKGTQYF | TGTGCCAGCAGTGAAGAAAAGGGGACCCAGTACTTC
NA | TRBJ2-7 | TRBV16 | TRBD2 | CASSPASGSRYEQYF | TGTGCCAGCAGCCCGGCTAGCGGGAGTCGGTACGAGCAGTACTTC
NA | TRBJ2-7 | TRBV29-1 | TRBD2 | CSVEVDSGGYEQYF | TGCAGCGTTGAAGTCGATAGCGGGGGCTACGAGCAGTACTTC
NA | TRBJ1-2 | TRBV7-3 | TRBD1 | CASSSGTGGIYGYTF | TGTGCCAGCAGCTCCGGGACAGGGGGTATCTATGGCTACACCTTC
NA | TRBJ1-5 | TRBV5-6 | NA | CASSIGTGDQPQHF | TGTGCCAGCAGCATAGGGACCGGGGATCAGCCCCAGCATTTT
NA | TRBJ2-1 | TRBV6-5 | TRBD2 | CASSSLVGGSYEQFF | TGTGCCAGCAGTTCCCTCGTGGGAGGGAGCTATGAGCAGTTCTTC